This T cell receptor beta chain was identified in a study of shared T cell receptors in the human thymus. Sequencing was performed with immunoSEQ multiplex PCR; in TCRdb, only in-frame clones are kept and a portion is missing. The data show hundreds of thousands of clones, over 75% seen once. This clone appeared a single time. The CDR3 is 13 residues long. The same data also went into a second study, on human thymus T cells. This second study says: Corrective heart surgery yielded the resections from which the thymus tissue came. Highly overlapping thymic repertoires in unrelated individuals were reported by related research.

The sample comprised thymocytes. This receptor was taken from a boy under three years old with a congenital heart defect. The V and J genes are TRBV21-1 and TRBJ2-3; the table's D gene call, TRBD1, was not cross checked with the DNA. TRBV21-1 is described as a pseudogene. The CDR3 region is CASSNRGTDTQYF. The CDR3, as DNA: TGTGCCAGCAGCAACAGGGGTACAGATACGCAGTATTTT.